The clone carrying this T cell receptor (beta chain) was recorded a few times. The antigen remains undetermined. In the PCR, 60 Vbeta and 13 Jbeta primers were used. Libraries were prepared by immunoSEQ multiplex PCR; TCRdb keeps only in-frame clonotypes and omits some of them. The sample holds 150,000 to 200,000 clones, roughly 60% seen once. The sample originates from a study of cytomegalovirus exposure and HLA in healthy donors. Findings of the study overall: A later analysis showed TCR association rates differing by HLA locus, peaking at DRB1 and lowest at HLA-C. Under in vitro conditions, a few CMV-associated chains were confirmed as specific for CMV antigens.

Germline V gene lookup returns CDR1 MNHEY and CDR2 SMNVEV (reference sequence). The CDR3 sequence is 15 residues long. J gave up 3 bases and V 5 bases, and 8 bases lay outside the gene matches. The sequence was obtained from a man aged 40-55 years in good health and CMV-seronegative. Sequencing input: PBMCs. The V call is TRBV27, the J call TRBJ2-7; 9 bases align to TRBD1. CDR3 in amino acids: CASSPTGTGSYEQYF. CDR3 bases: TGTGCCAGCAGTCCAACCGGGACAGGGAGCTACGAGCAGTACTTC.